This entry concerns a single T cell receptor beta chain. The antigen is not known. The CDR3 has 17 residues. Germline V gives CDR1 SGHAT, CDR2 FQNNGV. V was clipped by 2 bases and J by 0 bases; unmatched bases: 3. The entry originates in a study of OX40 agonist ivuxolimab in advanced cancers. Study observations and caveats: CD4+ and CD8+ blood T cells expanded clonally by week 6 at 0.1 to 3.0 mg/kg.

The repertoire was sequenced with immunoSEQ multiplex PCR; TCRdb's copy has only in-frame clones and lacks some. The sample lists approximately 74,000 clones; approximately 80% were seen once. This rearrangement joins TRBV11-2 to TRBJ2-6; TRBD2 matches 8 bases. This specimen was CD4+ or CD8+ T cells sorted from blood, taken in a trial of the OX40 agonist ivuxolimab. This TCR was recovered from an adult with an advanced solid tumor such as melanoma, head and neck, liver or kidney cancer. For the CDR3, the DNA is TGTGCCAGCAGCTTATACGGGAGGGCCTCTGGGGCCAACGTCCTGACTTTC. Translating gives CASSLYGRASGANVLTF.